This paragraph covers one T cell receptor beta chain sequence. The sample comes from a study of early T cells in non-severe SARS-CoV-2 infection. Study context: The study sequenced bulk RNA from unsorted whole blood, with chains unpaired.

TCRdb called the 5' RACE reads again in MiXCR, with one record for every CDR3 protein. The sample lists about 19,000 distinct CDR3 sequences, approximately 4.4% occurring once. The TCR sequence derives from an adult who was a healthcare worker with PCR-confirmed SARS-CoV-2 infection or an uninfected control (not recorded which). The material sequenced was whole blood.

Written as DNA, the CDR3 is TGTGCCAGCCGGGACAGGATAAACAAACAGTACTTC. It encodes CASRDRINKQYF. The chain carries TRBV27 and TRBJ2-7; 8 bases fit TRBD1. Germline loops: CDR1 MNHEY, CDR2 SMNVEV (reference sequence). The CDR3 has 12 amino acids. V shed 8 bases, J shed 10 bases, and the junction held 10 bases outside the gene matches.